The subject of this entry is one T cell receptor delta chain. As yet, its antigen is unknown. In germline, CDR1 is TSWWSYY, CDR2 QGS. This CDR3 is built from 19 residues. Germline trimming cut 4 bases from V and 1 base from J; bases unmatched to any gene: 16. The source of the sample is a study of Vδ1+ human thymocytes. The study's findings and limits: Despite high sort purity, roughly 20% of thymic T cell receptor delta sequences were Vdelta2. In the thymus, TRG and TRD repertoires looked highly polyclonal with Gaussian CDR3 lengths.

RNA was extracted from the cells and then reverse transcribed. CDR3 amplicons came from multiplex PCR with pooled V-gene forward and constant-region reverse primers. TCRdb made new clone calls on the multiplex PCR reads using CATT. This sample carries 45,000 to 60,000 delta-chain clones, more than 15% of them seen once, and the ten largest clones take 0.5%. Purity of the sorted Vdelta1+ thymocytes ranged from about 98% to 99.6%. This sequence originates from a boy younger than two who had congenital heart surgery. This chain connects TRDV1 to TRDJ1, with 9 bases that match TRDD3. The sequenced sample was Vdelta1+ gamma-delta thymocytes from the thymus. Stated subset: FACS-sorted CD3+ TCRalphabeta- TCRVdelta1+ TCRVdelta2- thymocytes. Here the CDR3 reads CALGVDFSGHWGSTDKLIF. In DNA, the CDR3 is TGTGCTCTTGGGGTCGACTTCTCCGGGCACTGGGGGAGCACCGATAAACTCATCTTT.